This entry lists 23 T cell receptor beta chains sequenced from one sample in a study of radiation and T cells in renal cell carcinoma. The table came from immunoSEQ multiplex PCR; TCRdb's copy has only in-frame clones and leaves some out. Of about 130,000 clones listed, over 75% were seen once; the top ten hold roughly 5.9%. The time point was: blood 2 weeks post-SBRT. As to treatment: 15 Gy SBRT to primary tumor, nephrectomy 4 weeks later. Sequences were derived from blood, sampled from a patient whose treatment included radiotherapy and nephrectomy. These receptors were obtained from a man aged 50-59 years with renal cell carcinoma.

This sequence joins TRBV4-3 and TRBJ1-2; 7 nucleotides line up with TRBD1. V dropped 0 bases and J dropped 3; count of bases not matched to a gene: 4. Germline V gene lookup returns CDR1 LGHNA and CDR2 YSLEER. CDR3 length: 15 residues. CDR3 bases: TGCGCCAGCAGCCAAGACATTGGGACAGACTATGGCTACACCTTC. Protein product: CASSQDIGTDYGYTF.

This chain connects TRBV9 to TRBJ2-1; tentatively, D is TRBD2 (5 bases). Between the trimmed V and J ends, which lost 0 bases and 5 bases, there was a span of 9 bases. The CDR3 is made up of 14 amino acids. CDR1 and CDR2 (germline): SGDLS, YYNGEE. This chain's CDR3 is CASSVAGINNEQFF. For the CDR3, the DNA is TGTGCCAGCAGCGTAGCCGGGATAAACAATGAGCAGTTCTTC. Together with reference TRBV9 and TRBJ2-1, the CDR3 gives the full variable domain: DSGVTQTPKHLITATGQRVTLRCSPRSGDLSVYWYQQSLDQGLQFLIQYYNGEERAKGNILERFSAQQFPDLHSELNLSSLELGDSALYFCASSVAGINNEQFFGPGTRLTVL.

The sample holds a few counts of this clone. This sequence joins TRBV15 and TRBJ1-5; no definite D call. The V and J ends lost 1 base and 3 bases respectively, with 13 bases between them. The germline V gene encodes CDR1 LNHNV and CDR2 YYDKDF (reference sequence). The CDR3 runs 16 residues. In DNA, the CDR3 is TGTGCCACCAGCAGAGGCGGGGTTGGACCCAATCAGCCCCAGCATTTT. Residues: CATSRGGVGPNQPQHF.

V gene TRBV6-5 combines with J gene TRBJ1-2; no firm D call. This CDR3 has 13 amino acids. CDR1 MNHEY and CDR2 SVGAGI come from the germline V gene. Trimming removed 6 bases from V and 4 bases from J, with 12 bases in between. The CDR3 DNA is TGTGCCAGCAGACGCCGGGAGGTCTATGGCTACACCTTC. This encodes CASRRREVYGYTF.

The CDR3 bases are TGTGCCAGCAGCTTACTAGGGGCTGGTGGCAATCAGCCCCAGCATTTT. It is translated as CASSLLGAGGNQPQHF. This chain links TRBV7-2 with TRBJ1-5; maybe TRBD1 (5 bases). V gave up 2 bases and J gave up 2 bases, with 13 bases separating them. Germline V gene lookup returns CDR1 SGHTA and CDR2 FQGNSA. This CDR3 has 16 amino acids.

This chain uses TRBV6-5 with TRBJ2-7; TRBD2 agrees at 7 bases. After removal of 4 bases from V and 5 bases from J, the junction contained 5 bases not matched to a gene. CDR3 length: 13 residues. The V gene's germline CDR1 is MNHEY and CDR2 SVGAGI. CDR3 in amino acids: CASSFPGTNEQYF. Here the CDR3 DNA reads TGTGCCAGCAGTTTCCCGGGGACTAACGAGCAGTACTTC.

The gene calls are TRBV6-5 and TRBJ2-5; 9 nucleotides align to TRBD2. After removal of 5 bases from V and 2 bases from J, the junction contained 6 bases not matched to a gene. There are 15 residues in the CDR3. CDR1 is MNHEY, CDR2 SVGAGI, per germline. The CDR3 nucleotides are TGTGCCAGCAGTCGACTAGCGGCGCTTCAAGAGACCCAGTACTTC. Protein product: CASSRLAALQETQYF.

This clone appeared a single time. The chain couples TRBV10-3 to TRBJ2-5, with TRBD2 identical over 7 bases. The V segment lost 10 bases and the J segment 2 bases; nucleotides outside the gene matches: 10. Germline lookup yields CDR1 ENHRY and CDR2 SYGVKD. There are 14 residues in the CDR3. Here the CDR3 reads CATSGGRGQETQYF. CDR3 sequence (DNA): TGTGCCACCTCGGGGGGACGGGGGCAAGAGACCCAGTACTTC.

The chain uses TRBV19 and TRBJ2-3; no definite D call. V lost 5 bases to trimming and J lost 4 bases, with 7 bases between them. CDR3 length equals 12 residues. The V gene's germline CDR1 is LNHDA and CDR2 SQIVND (reference sequence). CDR3 in amino acids: CASSWVADTQYF. The CDR3 DNA sequence: TGTGCCAGTAGTTGGGTCGCAGATACGCAGTATTTT.

The rearrangement joins TRBV30 to TRBJ2-7; D not certain. CDR1 and CDR2 (germline): GTSNPN, SVGIG (reference sequence). This CDR3 has 12 residues. V gave up 3 bases and J gave up 4 bases, with 10 bases separating them. For the CDR3, the DNA is TGTGCCTGGAGCTCGGCAGCTTACGAGCAGTACTTC. Protein product: CAWSSAAYEQYF.

The chain recombines TRBV2 with TRBJ2-1; D perhaps matches TRBD2 (6 bases). Germline V gene lookup returns CDR1 SNHLY and CDR2 FYNNEI. This CDR3 comprises 15 residues. Trimming removed 8 bases from V and 1 base from J, with 15 bases in between. CDR3 nucleotides: TGTGCCAGCCGCTTGGAGGGTATATCCTACAATGAGCAGTTCTTC. Its translation: CASRLEGISYNEQFF.

The rearrangement joins TRBV5-1 to TRBJ2-2; TRBD1 matches 9 bases. The CDR3 has 17 amino acids. The V segment lost 2 bases and the J segment 1 base; nucleotides outside the gene matches: 6. Germline CDR1 and CDR2: SGHRS and YFSETQ. CDR3 amino acids: CASSFSAGQGNTGELFF. CDR3 DNA: TGCGCCAGCAGCTTTAGTGCGGGACAGGGGAACACCGGGGAGCTGTTTTTT.

The V and J genes are TRBV7-9 and TRBJ2-5; 8 bases fit TRBD2. The V gene's germline CDR1 is SEHNR and CDR2 FQNEAQ (reference sequence). With 1 base clipped from V and 5 bases from J, the junction kept 9 bases outside the gene matches. The CDR3 spans 16 residues. The DNA of the CDR3 is TGTGCCAGCAGCTTAGGGGGAGCGGGGGCTCGGGAGACCCAGTACTTC. Protein sequence: CASSLGGAGARETQYF.

The chain carries TRBV5-1 and TRBJ2-5; 10 nucleotides line up with TRBD2. V was pared by 3 bases and J by 2 bases, with 1 base of the junction left unmatched. This CDR3 has 14 amino acids. CDR1 is SGHRS, CDR2 YFSETQ, per germline. The CDR3, as DNA: TGCGCCAGCAGCTCTAGCGGGGGACAAGAGACCCAGTACTTC. Translation gives CASSSSGGQETQYF.

The chain employs TRBV2 and TRBJ2-1; D might be TRBD1 (6 bases). V was cut by 10 bases and J by 5 bases, with 18 bases left in between. Germline CDR1 and CDR2: SNHLY and FYNNEI. The CDR3 totals 14 residues. CDR3 in amino acids: CAILDRTYNNEQFF. The CDR3 region has the DNA TGTGCCATCTTAGACAGGACTTACAACAATGAGCAGTTCTTC.

V and J are TRBV9 and TRBJ2-5; no definite D call. CDR3 length: 12 amino acids. The V and J ends lost 2 bases and 4 bases respectively, with 6 bases between them. CDR1 SGDLS and CDR2 YYNGEE come from the germline V gene. The CDR3 region is CASSVSGETQYF. The CDR3 nucleotides read TGTGCCAGCAGCGTGAGTGGAGAGACCCAGTACTTC.

The V call is TRBV4-3, the J call TRBJ2-5, with TRBD1 matching 7 bases. The CDR3 extends over 14 amino acids. Germline CDR1 is LGHNA and CDR2 is YSLEER. J gave up 1 base and V 3 bases, and 2 bases lay outside the gene matches. This CDR3 reads CASSHRDSQETQYF. CDR3 nucleotide sequence: TGCGCCAGCAGCCACCGGGACAGCCAAGAGACCCAGTACTTC.

The rearrangement links TRBV11-2 to TRBJ1-5; D is undetermined. The V gene lost 2 bases and the J gene lost 3 bases, with 5 bases spanning the gap. Germline lookup yields CDR1 SGHAT and CDR2 FQNNGV. The CDR3 sequence is 13 residues long. The CDR3 DNA follows: TGTGCCAGCAGCTTAATGAACAATCAGCCCCAGCATTTT. Encoded protein: CASSLMNNQPQHF.

J is TRBJ1-2 and V is TRBV7-3; no definite D call. Trimming removed 5 bases from V and 6 bases from J, with 16 bases in between. The germline CDR1 and CDR2 sequences are SGHTA and FQGTGA. The CDR3 spans 14 residues. CDR3 residues: CASSQTYTPDGYTF. CDR3 DNA sequence: TGTGCCAGCAGCCAAACCTACACCCCAGATGGCTACACCTTC.

Here the CDR3 reads CASSETSGRGDTQYF. CDR3 bases: TGTGCCAGCAGTGAGACTAGCGGCCGTGGAGATACGCAGTATTTT. J is TRBJ2-3 and V is TRBV6-1; 9 bases are a match to TRBD2. The J segment lost 5 bases and the V segment lost 3 bases, leaving 6 bases of the junction unmatched. In germline, CDR1 is MNHNS, CDR2 SASEGT. The CDR3 has 15 residues.

The chain joins TRBV5-1 to TRBJ2-3; 14 nucleotides line up with TRBD2. Germline loops: CDR1 SGHRS, CDR2 YFSETQ. J gave up 4 bases and V 4 bases, and 5 bases lay outside the gene matches. This CDR3 is built from 16 residues. In nucleotides, the CDR3 is TGCGCCAGCAGCCAGGGACTAGCGGGAGTTCCAGATACGCAGTATTTT. Translated, it gives CASSQGLAGVPDTQYF.

The CDR3 loop reads CASSSPADKRGHEQFF. The CDR3 DNA sequence: TGTGCCAGCAGTTCTCCTGCTGATAAAAGGGGACATGAGCAGTTCTTC. This rearrangement joins TRBV6-5 to TRBJ2-1; D tentatively reads TRBD1 or TRBD2 (5 bases each). This CDR3 is 16 amino acids long. Germline-derived CDR1 and CDR2 are MNHEY and SVGAGI. V lost 4 bases and J 8 bases, leaving 21 bases between the germline ends.

This rearrangement joins TRBV30 to TRBJ2-3; D may be TRBD1 (5 bases). The CDR3 has 15 amino acids. The V end lost 3 bases, the J end lost 4 bases, and 17 bases lay between the germline ends. From germline, CDR1 is GTSNPN and CDR2 SVGIG (reference sequence). DNA for the CDR3: TGTGCCTGGAGGTTAATCCAGGGTCTTTCAGATACGCAGTATTTT. Its translation: CAWRLIQGLSDTQYF.